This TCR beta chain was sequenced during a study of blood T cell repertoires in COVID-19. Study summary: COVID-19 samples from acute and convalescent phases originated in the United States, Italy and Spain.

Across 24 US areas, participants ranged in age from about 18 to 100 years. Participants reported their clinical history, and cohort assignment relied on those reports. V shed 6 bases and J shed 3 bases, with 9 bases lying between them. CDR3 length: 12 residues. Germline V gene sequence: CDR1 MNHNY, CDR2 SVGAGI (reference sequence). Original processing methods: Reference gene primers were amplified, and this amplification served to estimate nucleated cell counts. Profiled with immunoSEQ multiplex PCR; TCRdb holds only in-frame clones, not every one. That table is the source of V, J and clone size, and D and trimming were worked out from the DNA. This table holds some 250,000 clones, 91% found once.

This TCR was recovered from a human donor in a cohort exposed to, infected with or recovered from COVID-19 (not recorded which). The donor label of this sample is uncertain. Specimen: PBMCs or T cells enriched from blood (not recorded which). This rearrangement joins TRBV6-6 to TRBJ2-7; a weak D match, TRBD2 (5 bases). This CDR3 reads CASSHGLYEQYF. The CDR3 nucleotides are TGTGCCAGCAGCCACGGACTCTACGAGCAGTACTTC.